This T cell receptor (beta chain) was identified during a study of beta chain features in type 1 diabetes. Study results and caveats: Type 1 diabetes patients had TCRB CDR3s that were shorter (moderately but significantly so) in all four CD4+ subsets.

The CDR3 contains 12 residues. The germline CDR1 and CDR2 sequences are SQVTM and ANQGSEA. J lost 4 bases, V lost 4 bases, and 4 bases had no gene match. Sequencing targeted expressed TCRB transcripts, as all isolated RNA had been reverse transcribed. The table came from immunoSEQ multiplex PCR; TCRdb's copy has only in-frame clones and leaves some out. The top ten clones hold less than 0.035% of a sample with roughly 260,000 clones, around 21% of them seen once. One heparinised blood draw, averaging approximately 120 mL, came from each donor. Cell sorting via CD45RO/CCR7/CD25/CD127/CD95/CD27 was performed to obtain CD4+ naive, central memory, regulatory and stem cell-like memory cells. Of note for this clone: Its antigen is unidentified. The same CDR3 can be traced to other DNA sequences in this sample.

This receptor was identified in a woman in her 40s with type 1 diabetes. The sequencing input was naive CD4+ T cells from blood. The rearrangement links TRBV29-1 to TRBJ2-7, with 7 bases aligning to TRBD1. The CDR3 here is CSVGDSLYEQYF. DNA for the CDR3: TGCAGCGTTGGGGACAGCTTGTACGAGCAGTACTTC.